This T cell receptor (beta chain) emerged from a study of shared clonotypes between healthy human individuals. General observations from the study: Clonotype sharing levels among donors were expected to vary with sequencing depth.

The study drew its donors from healthy HIV-negative adults without recent acute infections or vaccinations. With respect to this clone: Its antigen is unknown.

The CDR3 spans 15 residues. V lost 4 bases, J lost 2 bases, and 12 bases lay in between. The germline CDR1 and CDR2 sequences are KGHSH and LQKENI. In the original processing: ImmunoSEQ yielded junction-only sequences lacking quality scores, so filtering differed. Only in-frame clones appear in the TCRdb table, and some are missing; sequencing was by immunoSEQ multiplex PCR. That table is the source of V, J and clone size, and D and trimming were worked out from the DNA. The sample consists of fewer than 650,000 clones, about 82% of them appearing once. Sequenced: PBMCs. The clonotype comes from a woman aged 40 to 49 in good health. Some clones in this sample may be carry-over from other donors' samples. The rearrangement uses TRBV18 and TRBJ2-1, with no clear D. The CDR3 sequence: CASSRDSTTYNEQFF. The CDR3 nucleotides are TGTGCCAGCTCACGAGACTCAACGACCTACAATGAGCAGTTCTTC.